This T cell receptor (beta chain) was captured by sequencing in a study of T cells after yellow fever vaccination. Findings and limits, study-wide: The bulk population could contribute abundant contaminating clonotypes to FACS-sorted repertoires. The secondary response was weaker, and its peak arrived faster, on day 5 versus 15.

This clonotype was seen a few times. Antigen: not known. TCRdb reanalysed the 5' RACE reads using MiXCR and keeps one entry per CDR3 protein. The table has some 390,000 distinct CDR3 sequences, 6.2% seen once; the top ten hold approximately 15%. Trimming at V came to 0 bases and at J to 5 bases, leaving 9 bases not matched to a gene. Germline CDR1 is LGHNA and CDR2 is YSLEER. The CDR3 spans 16 residues. The sample in question was PBMCs, obtained 5 days after the yellow fever booster vaccination. J is TRBJ1-2 and V is TRBV4-3; 7 bases are shared with TRBD1. The sequence derives from a man aged 25 to 40 who received the YFV17D yellow fever vaccine. CDR3 region: CASSQDLAGTAYGYTF. CDR3 DNA: TGCGCCAGCAGCCAAGATCTAGCCGGGACAGCGTATGGCTACACCTTC.